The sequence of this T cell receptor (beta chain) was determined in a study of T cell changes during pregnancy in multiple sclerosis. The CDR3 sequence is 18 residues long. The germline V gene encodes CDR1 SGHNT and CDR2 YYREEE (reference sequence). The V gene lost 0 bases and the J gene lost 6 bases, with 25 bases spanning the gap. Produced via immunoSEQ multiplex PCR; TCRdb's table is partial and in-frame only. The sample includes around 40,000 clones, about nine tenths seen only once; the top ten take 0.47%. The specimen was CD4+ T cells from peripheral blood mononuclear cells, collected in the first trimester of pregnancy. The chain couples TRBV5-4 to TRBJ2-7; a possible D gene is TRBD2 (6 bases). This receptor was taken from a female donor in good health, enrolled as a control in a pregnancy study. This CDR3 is CASSLAPIPGRGSREQYF. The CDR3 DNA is TGTGCCAGCAGCTTGGCCCCCATCCCCGGGAGAGGGTCGCGCGAGCAGTACTTC.